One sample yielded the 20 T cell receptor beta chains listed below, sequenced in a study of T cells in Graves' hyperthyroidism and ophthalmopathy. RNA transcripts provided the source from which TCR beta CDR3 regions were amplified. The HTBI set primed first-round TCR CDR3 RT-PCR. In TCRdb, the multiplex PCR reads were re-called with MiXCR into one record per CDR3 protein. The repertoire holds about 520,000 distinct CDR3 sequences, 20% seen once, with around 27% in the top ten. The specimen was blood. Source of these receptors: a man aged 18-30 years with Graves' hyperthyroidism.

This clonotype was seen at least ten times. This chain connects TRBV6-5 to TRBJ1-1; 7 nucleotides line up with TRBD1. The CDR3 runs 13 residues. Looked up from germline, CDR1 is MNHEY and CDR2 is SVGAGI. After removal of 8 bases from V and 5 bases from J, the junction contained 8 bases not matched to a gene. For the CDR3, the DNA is TGTGCCAGCGAGAGGGGGCGGGGAACTGAAGCTTTCTTT. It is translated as CASERGRGTEAFF.

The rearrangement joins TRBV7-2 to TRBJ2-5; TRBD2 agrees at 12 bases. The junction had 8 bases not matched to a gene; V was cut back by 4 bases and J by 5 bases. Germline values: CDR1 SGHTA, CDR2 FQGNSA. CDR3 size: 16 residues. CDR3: CASSSSSGGAEETQYF. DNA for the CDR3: TGTGCCAGCAGCTCCTCTAGCGGGGGGGCAGAGGAGACCCAGTACTTC.

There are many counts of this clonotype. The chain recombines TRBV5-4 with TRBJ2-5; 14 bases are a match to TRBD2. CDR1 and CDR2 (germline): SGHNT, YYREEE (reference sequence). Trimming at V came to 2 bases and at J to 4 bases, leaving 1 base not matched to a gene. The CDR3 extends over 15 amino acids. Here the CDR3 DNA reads TGTGCCAGCAGCTTCGGGACTAGCGGGGGAGAGACCCAGTACTTC. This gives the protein CASSFGTSGGETQYF.

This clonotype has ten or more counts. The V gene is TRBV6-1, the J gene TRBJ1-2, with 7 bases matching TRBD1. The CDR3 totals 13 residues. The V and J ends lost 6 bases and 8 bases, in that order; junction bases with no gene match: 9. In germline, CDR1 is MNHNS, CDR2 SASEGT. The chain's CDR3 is CASSPRQGEGYTF. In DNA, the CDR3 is TGTGCCAGCAGCCCTCGACAGGGAGAGGGCTACACCTTC.

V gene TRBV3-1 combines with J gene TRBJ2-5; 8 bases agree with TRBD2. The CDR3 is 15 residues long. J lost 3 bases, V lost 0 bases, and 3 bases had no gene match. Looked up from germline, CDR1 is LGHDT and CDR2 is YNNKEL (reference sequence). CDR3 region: CASSQEGSGEETQYF. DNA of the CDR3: TGTGCCAGCAGCCAAGAGGGTAGCGGGGAAGAGACCCAGTACTTC.

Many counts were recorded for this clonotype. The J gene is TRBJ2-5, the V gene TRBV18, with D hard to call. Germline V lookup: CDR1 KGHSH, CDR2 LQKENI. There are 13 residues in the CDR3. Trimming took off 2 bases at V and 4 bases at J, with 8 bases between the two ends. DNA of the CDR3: TGTGCCAGCTCACCAGTGGCAGCAGAGACCCAGTACTTC. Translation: CASSPVAAETQYF.

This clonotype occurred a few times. The CDR3 nucleotides are TGCGCCAGCAGCTTGGATCTGGACATGAACACCGGGGAGCTGTTTTTT. Amino acids: CASSLDLDMNTGELFF. The chain employs TRBV5-1 and TRBJ2-2, with D possibly matching TRBD1 (5 bases). This CDR3 contains 16 residues. In germline, CDR1 is SGHRS, CDR2 YFSETQ. Trimming left V 0 bases short and J 1 base short, with 10 bases between.

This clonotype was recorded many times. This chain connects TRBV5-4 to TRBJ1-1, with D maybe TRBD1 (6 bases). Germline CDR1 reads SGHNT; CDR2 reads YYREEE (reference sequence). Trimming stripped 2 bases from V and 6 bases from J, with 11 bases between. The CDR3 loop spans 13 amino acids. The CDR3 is CASSLQGVAEAFF. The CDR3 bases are TGTGCCAGCAGCTTACAGGGTGTGGCTGAAGCTTTCTTT.

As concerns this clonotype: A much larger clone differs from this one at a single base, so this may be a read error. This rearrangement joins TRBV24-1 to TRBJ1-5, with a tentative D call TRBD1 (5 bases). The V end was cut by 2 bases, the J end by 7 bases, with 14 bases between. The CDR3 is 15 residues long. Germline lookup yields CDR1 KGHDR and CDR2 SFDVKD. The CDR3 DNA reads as TGTGCCACCAGTGATTCACAGAGGGGAAACCAGCCCCAGCATTTT. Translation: CATSDSQRGNQPQHF.

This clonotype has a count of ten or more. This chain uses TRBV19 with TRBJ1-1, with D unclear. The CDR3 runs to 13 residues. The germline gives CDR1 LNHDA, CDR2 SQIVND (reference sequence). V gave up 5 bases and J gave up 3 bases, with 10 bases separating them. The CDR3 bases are TGTGCCAGTAGTCCCGACTCGGACACTGAAGCTTTCTTT. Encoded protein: CASSPDSDTEAFF.

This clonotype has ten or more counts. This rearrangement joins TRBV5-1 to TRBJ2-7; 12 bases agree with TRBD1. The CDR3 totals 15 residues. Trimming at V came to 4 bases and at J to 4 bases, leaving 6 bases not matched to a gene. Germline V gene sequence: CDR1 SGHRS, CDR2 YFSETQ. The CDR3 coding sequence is TGCGCCAGCAGCCCCGGGACAGGGGGCAGGTACGAGCAGTACTTC. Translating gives CASSPGTGGRYEQYF.

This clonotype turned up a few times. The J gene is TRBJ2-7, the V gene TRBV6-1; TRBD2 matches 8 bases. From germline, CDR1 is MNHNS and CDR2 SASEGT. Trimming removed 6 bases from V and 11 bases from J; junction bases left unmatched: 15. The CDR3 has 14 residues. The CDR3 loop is CASRVGLAGGAEYF. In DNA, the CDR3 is TGTGCCAGCAGGGTCGGGCTAGCGGGCGGTGCGGAGTACTTC.

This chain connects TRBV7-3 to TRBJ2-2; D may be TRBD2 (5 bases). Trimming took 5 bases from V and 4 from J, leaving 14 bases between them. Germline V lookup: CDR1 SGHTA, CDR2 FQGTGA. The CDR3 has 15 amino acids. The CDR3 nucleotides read TGTGCCAGCAGCCCCCAGCTACGGGGCACCGGGGAGCTGTTTTTT. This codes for CASSPQLRGTGELFF.

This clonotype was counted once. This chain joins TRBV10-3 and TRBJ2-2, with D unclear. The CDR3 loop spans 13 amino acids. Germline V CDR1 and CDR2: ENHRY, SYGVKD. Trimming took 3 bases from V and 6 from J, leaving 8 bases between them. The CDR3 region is CAISDDQAGELFF. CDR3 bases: TGTGCCATCAGTGACGACCAAGCCGGGGAGCTGTTTTTT.

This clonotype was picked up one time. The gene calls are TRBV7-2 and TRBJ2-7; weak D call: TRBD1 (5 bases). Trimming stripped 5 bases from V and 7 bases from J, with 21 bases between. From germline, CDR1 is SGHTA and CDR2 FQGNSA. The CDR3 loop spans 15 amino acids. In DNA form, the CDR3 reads TGTGCCAGCAGCCGCCCCGAGCGAAGGGGTAAGGAGCAGTACTTC. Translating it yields CASSRPERRGKEQYF.

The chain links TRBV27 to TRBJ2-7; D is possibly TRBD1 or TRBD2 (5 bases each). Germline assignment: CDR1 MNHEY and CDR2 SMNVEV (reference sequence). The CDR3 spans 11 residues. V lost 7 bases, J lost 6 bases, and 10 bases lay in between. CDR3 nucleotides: TGTGCCAGCAAAAAGGGGAGCGAGCAGTACTTC. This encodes CASKKGSEQYF.

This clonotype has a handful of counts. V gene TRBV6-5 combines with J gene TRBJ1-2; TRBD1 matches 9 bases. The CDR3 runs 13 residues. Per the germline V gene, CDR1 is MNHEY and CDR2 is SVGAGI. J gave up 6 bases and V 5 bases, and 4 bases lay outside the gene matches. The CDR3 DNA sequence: TGTGCCAGCAGTAACAGGGGGCGGGATGGCTACACCTTC. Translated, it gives CASSNRGRDGYTF.

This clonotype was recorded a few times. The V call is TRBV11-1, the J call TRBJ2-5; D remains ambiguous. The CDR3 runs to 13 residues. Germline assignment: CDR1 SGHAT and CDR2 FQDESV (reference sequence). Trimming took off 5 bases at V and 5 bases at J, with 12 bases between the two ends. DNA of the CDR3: TGTGCCAGCAGCCACGGGCCTAGGGAGACCCAGTACTTC. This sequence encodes CASSHGPRETQYF.

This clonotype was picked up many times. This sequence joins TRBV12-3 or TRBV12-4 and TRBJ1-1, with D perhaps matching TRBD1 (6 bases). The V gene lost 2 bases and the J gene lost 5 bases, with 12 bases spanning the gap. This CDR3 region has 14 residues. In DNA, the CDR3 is TGTGCCAGCAGTTTAAGGAGGGGGGGAACTGAAGCTTTCTTT. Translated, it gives CASSLRRGGTEAFF.

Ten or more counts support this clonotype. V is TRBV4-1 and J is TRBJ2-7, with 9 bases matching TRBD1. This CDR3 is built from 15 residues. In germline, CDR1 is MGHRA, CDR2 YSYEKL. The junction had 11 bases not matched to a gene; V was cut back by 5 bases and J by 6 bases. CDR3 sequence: CASSAQGDRVGEQYF. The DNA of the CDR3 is TGCGCCAGCAGCGCCCAAGGGGACAGGGTCGGCGAGCAGTACTTC.